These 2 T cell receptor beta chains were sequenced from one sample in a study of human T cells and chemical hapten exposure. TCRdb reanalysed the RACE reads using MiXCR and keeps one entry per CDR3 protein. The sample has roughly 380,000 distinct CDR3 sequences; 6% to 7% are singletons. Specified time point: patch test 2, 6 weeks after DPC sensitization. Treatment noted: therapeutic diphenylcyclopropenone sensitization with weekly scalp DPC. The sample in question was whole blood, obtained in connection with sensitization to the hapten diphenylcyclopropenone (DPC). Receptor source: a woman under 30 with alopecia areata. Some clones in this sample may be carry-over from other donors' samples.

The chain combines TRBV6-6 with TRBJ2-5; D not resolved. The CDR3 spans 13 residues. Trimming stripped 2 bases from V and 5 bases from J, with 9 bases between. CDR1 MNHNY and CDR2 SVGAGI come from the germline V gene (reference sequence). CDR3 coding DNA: TGTGCCAGCAGTTACAGAGCGTACGAGACCCAGTACTTC. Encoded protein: CASSYRAYETQYF.

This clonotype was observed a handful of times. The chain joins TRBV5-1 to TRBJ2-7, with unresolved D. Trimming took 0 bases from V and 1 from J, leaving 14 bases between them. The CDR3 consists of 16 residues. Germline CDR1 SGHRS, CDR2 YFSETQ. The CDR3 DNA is TGCGCCAGCAGCTTGGGCGGCTGGCTGGGTTCCTACGAGCAGTACTTC. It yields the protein CASSLGGWLGSYEQYF.